This TCR beta chain was identified during a study of blood T cell repertoires in COVID-19 (dated by TCRdb to the early 2020s). Looking at the study overall: The collaborator samples originated in the United States, Italy and Spain and spanned the acute and convalescent phases of COVID-19. The material from the prospective study consisted of cDNA or gDNA derived from T cells, B-cell-depleted T cells, or PBMCs. The dataset comprised deeply sampled blood TCRbeta repertoires from subjects exposed to, actively infected with, or recovered from COVID-19. The repertoires were released in a freely available public database meant as a resource for research on the immune response to SARS-CoV-2. The samples were drawn from the first 160 participants of the ongoing ImmuneRACE study and from roughly 1,300 subjects provided by 6 global collaborators. The sample metadata nearly always contained a de-identified subject ID, COVID-19 status, age in years and sex. Where available, HLA class I and class II types were taken from metadata supplied by the sample provider and were not determined by assay-based typing.

The germline V gene supplies CDR1 SNHLY and CDR2 FYNNEI. V loses 4 bases at its end and J loses 5 bases; junction bases beyond the gene matches: 4. The CDR3 spans 14 residues, from the cysteine through the phenylalanine. Only the CDR3 region is kept as DNA, spanning 42 bases read in frame from base 1. Findings and caveats that apply to the study as a whole: The amount of clinical and demographic metadata varied by source and participant and was provided uncurated.

A note on this clone: Its antigen remains undetermined. No quality values exist for individual bases; no much larger clone is one base distant.

In the prospective study, participants were 18 to 89 years old, resided in about two dozen geographic areas of the United States, and were enrolled through a virtual design. To assign participants to cohorts, the prospective study relied on clinical history that participants themselves reported in a screening survey and a study questionnaire. Recovered participants in ImmuneRACE Cohort 3 were defined as having two consecutive negative NP/OP PCR tests, clearance from a healthcare professional, or resolution of symptoms. In the prospective study, mobile phlebotomists collected whole blood, serum and a nasopharyngeal or oropharyngeal swab from each participant. Over a roughly 2-month period, participants in the prospective study had the option of providing additional blood draws and questionnaires. Before DNA extraction, prospective study blood samples were shipped either frozen or at room temperature.

The immunoSEQ Assay, a bias-controlled multiplex PCR, was used to amplify TCRbeta CDR3 regions from genomic DNA. In the original analysis: The number of nucleated cells in each sample was estimated from the amplification of reference gene primers within the assay. To quantify the absolute abundance of each unique TCRbeta CDR3 rearrangement, sequence reads were collapsed and filtered. For each sample, productive Simpson clonality was calculated as the square root of Simpson's diversity index over productive rearrangements. Here the immuneACCESS table is served through TCRdb, limited to in-frame sequences with V and J called. Missing clones are a known gap in these copies; in checked studies unresolved V genes cover under half, and the rest lacks a known reason. The D gene and trimming were derived from the DNA, and the V and J assignments and clone size from that table. Present in this sample are roughly 250,000 clones, over 75% of which were seen just once. 3.5% to 5.5% of the sample is held by the ten biggest clonotypes.

The rearrangement joined TRBV2 to TRBJ2-3, with 9 bases aligning to TRBD1. This sequence originates from a woman aged 25 to 39 who had recovered from COVID-19. The material sequenced was PBMCs or T cells enriched from blood (not recorded which). CDR3 sequence: CASSGGQGLDTQYF. DNA sequence: TGTGCCAGCAGTGGGGGACAGGGCTTAGATACGCAGTATTTT. This CDR3, with the reference TRBV2 and TRBJ2-3 proteins standing in past its ends, gives the full variable domain EPEVTQTPSHQVTQMGQEVILRCVPISNHLYFYWYRQILGQKVEFLVSFYNNEISEKSEIFDDQFSVERPDGSNFTLKIRSTKLEDSAMYFCASSGGQGLDTQYFGPGTRLTVL.